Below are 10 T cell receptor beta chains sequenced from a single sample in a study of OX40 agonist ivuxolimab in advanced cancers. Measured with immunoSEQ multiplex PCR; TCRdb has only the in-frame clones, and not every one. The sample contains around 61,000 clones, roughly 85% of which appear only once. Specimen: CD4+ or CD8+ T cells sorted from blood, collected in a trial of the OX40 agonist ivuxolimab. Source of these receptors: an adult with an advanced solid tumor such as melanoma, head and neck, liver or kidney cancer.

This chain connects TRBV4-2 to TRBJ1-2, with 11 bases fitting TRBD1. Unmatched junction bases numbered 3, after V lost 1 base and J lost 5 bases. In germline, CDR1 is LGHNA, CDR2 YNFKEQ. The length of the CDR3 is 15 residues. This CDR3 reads CASSQVGQGEYGYTF. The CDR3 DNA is TGTGCCAGCAGCCAAGTGGGACAGGGGGAATATGGCTACACCTTC.

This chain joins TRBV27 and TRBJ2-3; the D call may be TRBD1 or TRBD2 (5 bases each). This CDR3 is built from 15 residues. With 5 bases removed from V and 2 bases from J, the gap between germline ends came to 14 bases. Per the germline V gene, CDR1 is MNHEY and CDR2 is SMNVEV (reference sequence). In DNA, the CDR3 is TGTGCCAGCAGTGGGACGGCGCTGAACACAGATACGCAGTATTTT. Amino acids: CASSGTALNTDTQYF.

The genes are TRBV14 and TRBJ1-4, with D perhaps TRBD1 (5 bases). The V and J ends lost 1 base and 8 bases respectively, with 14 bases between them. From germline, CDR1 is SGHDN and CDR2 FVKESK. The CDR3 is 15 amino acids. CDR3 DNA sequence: TGTGCCAGCAGCCAAGGGGGCAGGCCGGCGGAAAAACTGTTTTTT. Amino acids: CASSQGGRPAEKLFF. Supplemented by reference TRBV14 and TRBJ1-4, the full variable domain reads EAGVTQFPSHSVIEKGQTVTLRCDPISGHDNLYWYRRVMGKEIKFLLHFVKESKQDESGMPNNRFLAERTGGTYSTLKVQPAELEDSGVYFCASSQGGRPAEKLFFGSGTQLSVL.

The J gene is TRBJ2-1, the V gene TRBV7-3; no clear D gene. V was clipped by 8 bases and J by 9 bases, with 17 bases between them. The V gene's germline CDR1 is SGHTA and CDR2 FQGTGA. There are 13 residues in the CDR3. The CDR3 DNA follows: TGTGCCAGCCGTAAGCCCCCCGTCGGTGAGCAGTTCTTC. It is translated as CASRKPPVGEQFF.

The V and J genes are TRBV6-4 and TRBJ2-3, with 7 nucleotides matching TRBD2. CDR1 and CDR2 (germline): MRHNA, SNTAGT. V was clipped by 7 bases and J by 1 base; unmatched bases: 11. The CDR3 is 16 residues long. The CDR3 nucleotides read TGTGCCAGCAATCCTCTGGGAGGGCCTGGCACAGATACGCAGTATTTT. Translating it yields CASNPLGGPGTDTQYF.

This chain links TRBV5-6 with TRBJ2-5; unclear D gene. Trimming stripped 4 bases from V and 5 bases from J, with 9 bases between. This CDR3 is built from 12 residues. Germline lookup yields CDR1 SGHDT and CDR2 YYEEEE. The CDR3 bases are TGTGCCAGCAGCATAACGTGGGAGACCCAGTACTTC. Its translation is CASSITWETQYF.

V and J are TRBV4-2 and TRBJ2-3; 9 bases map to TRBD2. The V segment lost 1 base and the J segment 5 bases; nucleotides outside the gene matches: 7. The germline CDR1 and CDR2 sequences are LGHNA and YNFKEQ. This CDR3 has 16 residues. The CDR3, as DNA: TGTGCCAGCAGCCAAGGTGCGGGAGGGCCTGAAGATACGCAGTATTTT. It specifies CASSQGAGGPEDTQYF.

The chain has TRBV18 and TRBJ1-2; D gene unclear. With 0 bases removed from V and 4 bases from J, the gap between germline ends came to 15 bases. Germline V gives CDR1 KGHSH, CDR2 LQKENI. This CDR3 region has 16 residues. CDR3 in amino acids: CASSPPRSRIIYGYTF. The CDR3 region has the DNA TGTGCCAGCTCACCACCGCGGTCAAGGATCATCTATGGCTACACCTTC.

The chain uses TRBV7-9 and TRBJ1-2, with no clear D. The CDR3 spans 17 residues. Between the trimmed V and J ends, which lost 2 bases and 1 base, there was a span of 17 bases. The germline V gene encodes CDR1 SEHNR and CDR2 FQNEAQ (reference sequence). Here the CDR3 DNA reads TGTGCCAGCAGCTTATCACCCGTTCGGAGTAGTAACTATGGCTACACCTTC. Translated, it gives CASSLSPVRSSNYGYTF.

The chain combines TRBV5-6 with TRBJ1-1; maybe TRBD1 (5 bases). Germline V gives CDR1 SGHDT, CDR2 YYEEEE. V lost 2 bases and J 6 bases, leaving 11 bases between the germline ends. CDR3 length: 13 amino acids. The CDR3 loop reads CASSFTGAPEAFF. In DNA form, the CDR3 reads TGTGCCAGCAGCTTTACAGGAGCGCCTGAAGCTTTCTTT.